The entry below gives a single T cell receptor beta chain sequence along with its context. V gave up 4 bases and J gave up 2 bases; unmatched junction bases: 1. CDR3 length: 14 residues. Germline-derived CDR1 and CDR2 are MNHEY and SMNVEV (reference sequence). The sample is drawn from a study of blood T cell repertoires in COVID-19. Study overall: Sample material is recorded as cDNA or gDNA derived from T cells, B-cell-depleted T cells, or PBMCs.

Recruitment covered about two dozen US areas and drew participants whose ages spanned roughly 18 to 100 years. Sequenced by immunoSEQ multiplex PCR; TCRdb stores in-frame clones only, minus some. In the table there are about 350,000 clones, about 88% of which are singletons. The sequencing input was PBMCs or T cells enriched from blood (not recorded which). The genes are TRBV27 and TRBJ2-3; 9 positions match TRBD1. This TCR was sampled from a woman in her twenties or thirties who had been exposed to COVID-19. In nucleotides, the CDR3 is TGTGCCAGCAGTTGGACAGGGGCCACAGATACGCAGTATTTT. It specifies CASSWTGATDTQYF.